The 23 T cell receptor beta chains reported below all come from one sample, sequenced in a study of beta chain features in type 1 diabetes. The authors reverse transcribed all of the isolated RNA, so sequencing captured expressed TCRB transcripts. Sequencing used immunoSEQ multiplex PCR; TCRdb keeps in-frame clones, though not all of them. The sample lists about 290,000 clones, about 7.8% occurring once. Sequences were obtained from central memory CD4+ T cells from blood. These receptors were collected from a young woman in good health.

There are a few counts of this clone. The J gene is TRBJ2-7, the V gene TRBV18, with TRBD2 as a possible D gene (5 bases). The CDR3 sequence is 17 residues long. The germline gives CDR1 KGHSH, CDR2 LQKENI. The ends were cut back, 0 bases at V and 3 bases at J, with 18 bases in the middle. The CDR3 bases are TGTGCCAGCTCACCACCCAGTAACCAGCGGAGAAACTACGAGCAGTACTTC. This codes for CASSPPSNQRRNYEQYF. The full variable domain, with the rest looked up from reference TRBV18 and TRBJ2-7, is NAGVMQNPRHLVRRRGQEARLRCSPMKGHSHVYWYRQLPEEGLKFMVYLQKENIIDESGMPKERFSAEFPKEGPSILRIQQVVRGDSAAYFCASSPPSNQRRNYEQYFGPGTRLTVT.

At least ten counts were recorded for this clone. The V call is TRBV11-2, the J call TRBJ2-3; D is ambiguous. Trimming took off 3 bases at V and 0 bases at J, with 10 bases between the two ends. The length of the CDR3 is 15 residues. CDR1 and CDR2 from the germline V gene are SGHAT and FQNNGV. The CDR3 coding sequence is TGTGCCAGCAGCTTGAGTGTCAGTAGCACAGATACGCAGTATTTT. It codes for CASSLSVSSTDTQYF.

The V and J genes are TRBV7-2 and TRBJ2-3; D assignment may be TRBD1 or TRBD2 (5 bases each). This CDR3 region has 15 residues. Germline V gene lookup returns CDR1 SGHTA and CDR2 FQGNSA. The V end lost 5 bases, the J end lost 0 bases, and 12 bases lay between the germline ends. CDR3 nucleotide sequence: TGTGCCAGCAGCCCGAGGGGCCAGAGCACAGATACGCAGTATTTT. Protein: CASSPRGQSTDTQYF.

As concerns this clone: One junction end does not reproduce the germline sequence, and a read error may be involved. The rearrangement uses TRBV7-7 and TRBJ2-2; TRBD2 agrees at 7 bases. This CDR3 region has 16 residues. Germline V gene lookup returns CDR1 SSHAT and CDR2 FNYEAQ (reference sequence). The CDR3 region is CASSFRSGVNTGELFF. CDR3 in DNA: TGTGCTAGCAGCTTCCGGAGCGGGGTAAACACCGGGGAGCTGTTTTTT.

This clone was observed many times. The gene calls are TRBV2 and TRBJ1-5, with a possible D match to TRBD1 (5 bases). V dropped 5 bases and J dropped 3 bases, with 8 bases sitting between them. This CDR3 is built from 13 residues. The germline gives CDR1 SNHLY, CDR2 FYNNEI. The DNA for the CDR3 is TGTGCCAGCAGTAAACAGGACAATCAGCCCCAGCATTTT. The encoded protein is CASSKQDNQPQHF.

CDR3 in amino acids: CASSQDPRGSTDTQYF. CDR3 in DNA: TGCGCCAGCAGCCAAGATCCCCGGGGGAGCACAGATACGCAGTATTTT. The chain combines TRBV4-1 with TRBJ2-3, with D possibly being TRBD2 (6 bases). Germline CDR1 and CDR2: MGHRA and YSYEKL. Trimming shortened V by 0 bases and J by 0 bases, and 10 bases separated the two germline ends. The CDR3 consists of 16 residues.

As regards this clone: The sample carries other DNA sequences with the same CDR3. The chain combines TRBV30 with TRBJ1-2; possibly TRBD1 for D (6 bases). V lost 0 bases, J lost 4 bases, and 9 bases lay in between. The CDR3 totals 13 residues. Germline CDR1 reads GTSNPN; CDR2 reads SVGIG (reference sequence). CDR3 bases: TGTGCCTGGAGTGTCGGACAGAGCTATGGCTACACCTTC. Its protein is CAWSVGQSYGYTF.

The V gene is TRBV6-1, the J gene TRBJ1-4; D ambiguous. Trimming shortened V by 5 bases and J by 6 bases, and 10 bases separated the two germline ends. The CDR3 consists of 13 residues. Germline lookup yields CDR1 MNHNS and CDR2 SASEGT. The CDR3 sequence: CASSLSGDEKLFF. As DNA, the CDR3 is TGTGCCAGCAGTCTCTCCGGGGATGAAAAACTGTTTTTT.

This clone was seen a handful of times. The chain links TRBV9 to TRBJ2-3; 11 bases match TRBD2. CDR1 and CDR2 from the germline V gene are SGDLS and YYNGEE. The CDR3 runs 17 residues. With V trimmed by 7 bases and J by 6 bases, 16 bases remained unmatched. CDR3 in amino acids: CASSPTSGVVSKDTQYF. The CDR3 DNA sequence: TGTGCCAGCTCCCCGACTAGCGGGGTCGTTTCTAAGGATACGCAGTATTTT.

The CDR3 DNA reads TGTGCCAGCAGTTTCGAGCGGACCGCCGGGCAGTACGTC. Translating gives CASSFERTAGQYV. The genes are TRBV28 and TRBJ2-7; D may be TRBD2 (5 bases). Looked up from germline, CDR1 is MDHEN and CDR2 is SYDVKM. The CDR3 covers 13 residues. Trimming cost V 3 bases and J 9 bases, with 15 bases left between them.

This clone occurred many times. The CDR3 reads CASRSQYQPQHF. The CDR3 nucleotides are TGTGCCAGCAGATCTCAGTATCAGCCCCAGCATTTT. The chain uses TRBV2 and TRBJ1-5; D not certain. V was pared by 6 bases and J by 5 bases, with 8 bases between. Germline loops: CDR1 SNHLY, CDR2 FYNNEI. The CDR3 totals 12 residues.

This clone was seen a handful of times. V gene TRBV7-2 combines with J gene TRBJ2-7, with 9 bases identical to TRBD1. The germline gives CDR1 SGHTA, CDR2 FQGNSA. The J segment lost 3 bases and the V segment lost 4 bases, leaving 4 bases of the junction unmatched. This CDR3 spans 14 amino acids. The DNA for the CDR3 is TGTGCCAGCAGCTCTCGGACAGGGGACTACGAGCAGTACGTC. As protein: CASSSRTGDYEQYV.

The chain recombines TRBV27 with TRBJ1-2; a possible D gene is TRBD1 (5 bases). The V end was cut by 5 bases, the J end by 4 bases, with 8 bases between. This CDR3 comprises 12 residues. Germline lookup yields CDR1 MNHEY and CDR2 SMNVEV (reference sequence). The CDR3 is CASSPGSYGYTF. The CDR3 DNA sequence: TGTGCCAGCAGTCCAGGGTCCTATGGCTACACCTTC.

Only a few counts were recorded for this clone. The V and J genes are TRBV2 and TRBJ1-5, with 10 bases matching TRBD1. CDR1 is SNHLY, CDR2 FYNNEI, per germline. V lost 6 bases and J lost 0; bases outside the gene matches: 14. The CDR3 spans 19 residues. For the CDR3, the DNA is TGTGCCAGCAGGAATACGAAAGGACAGGGGGTGTATAGCAATCAGCCCCAGCATTTT. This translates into CASRNTKGQGVYSNQPQHF.

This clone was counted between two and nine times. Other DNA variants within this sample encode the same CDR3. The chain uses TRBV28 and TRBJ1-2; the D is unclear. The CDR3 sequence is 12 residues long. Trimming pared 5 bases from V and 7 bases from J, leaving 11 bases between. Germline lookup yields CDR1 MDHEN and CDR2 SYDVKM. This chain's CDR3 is CASSLPLGGYTF. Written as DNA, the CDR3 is TGTGCCAGCAGTCTACCCTTAGGTGGCTACACCTTC.

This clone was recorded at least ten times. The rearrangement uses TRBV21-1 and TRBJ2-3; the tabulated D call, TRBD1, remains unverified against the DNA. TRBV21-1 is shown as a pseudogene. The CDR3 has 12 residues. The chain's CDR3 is CASSSRTGKQYF. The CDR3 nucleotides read TGTGCCAGCAGCTCACGGACAGGGAAGCAGTATTTT.

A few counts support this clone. DNA for the CDR3: TGTGCCAGTACCTCCCACAATGGTATTTGGGGCTACACCTTC. Translating gives CASTSHNGIWGYTF. This chain joins TRBV19 and TRBJ1-2, with no clear D. The germline gives CDR1 LNHDA, CDR2 SQIVND (reference sequence). V lost 7 bases to trimming and J lost 8 bases, with 20 bases between them. CDR3 length: 14 residues.

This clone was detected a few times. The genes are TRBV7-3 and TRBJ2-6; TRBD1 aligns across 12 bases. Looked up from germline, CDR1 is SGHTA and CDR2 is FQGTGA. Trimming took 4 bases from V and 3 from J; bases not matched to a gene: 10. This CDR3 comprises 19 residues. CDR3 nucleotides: TGTGCCAGCAGCTCCCCTCCGGGACAGGGGGCCTTTGGGGCCAACGTCCTGACTTTC. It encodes CASSSPPGQGAFGANVLTF.

Written as DNA, the CDR3 is TGTGCCAGCAGCGGGAGGGTGAGAAACACTGAAGCTTTCTTT. This codes for CASSGRVRNTEAFF. The rearrangement joins TRBV21-1 to TRBJ1-1. TRBV21-1 is a pseudogene segment. The CDR3 is 14 amino acids.

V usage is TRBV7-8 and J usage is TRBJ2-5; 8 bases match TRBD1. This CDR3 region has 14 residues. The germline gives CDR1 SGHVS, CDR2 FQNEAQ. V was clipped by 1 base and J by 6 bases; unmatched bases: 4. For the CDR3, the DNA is TGTGCCAGCAGCTTAGTAGACAGGGGACAGACCCAGTACTTC. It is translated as CASSLVDRGQTQYF. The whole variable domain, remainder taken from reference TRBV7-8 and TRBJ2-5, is GAGVSQSPRYKVAKRGQDVALRCDPISGHVSLFWYQQALGQGPEFLTYFQNEAQLDKSGLPSDRFFAERPEGSVSTLKIQRTQQEDSAVYLCASSLVDRGQTQYFGPGTRLLVL.

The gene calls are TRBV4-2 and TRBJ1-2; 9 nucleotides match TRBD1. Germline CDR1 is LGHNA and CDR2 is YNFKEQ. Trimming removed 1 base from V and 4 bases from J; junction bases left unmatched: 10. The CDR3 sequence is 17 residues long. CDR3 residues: CASSQVSGGQGGYGYTF. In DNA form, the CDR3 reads TGTGCCAGCAGCCAAGTCAGCGGGGGACAGGGTGGCTATGGCTACACCTTC.

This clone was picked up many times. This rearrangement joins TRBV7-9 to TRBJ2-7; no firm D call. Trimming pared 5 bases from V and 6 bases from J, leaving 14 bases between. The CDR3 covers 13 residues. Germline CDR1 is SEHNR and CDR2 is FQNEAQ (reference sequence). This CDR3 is CASSDTSLSEQYF. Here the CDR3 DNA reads TGTGCCAGCAGCGACACCAGTCTGAGCGAGCAGTACTTC.

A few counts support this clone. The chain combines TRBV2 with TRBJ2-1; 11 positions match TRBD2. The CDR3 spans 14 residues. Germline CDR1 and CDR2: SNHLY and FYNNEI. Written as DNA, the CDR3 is TGTGCGACAGCAAGGGGACTAGCGGACAATGAGCAGTTCTTC. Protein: CATARGLADNEQFF.